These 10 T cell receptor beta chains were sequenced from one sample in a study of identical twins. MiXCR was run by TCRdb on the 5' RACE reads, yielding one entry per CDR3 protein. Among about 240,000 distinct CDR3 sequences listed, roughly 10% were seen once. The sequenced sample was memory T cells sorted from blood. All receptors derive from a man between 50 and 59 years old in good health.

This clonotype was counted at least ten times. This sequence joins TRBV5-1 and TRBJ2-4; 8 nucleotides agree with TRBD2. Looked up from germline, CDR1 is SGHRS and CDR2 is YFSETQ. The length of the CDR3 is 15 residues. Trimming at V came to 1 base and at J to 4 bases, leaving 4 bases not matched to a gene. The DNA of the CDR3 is TGCGCCAGCAGCTTGACTAGCGGAACAAAAAACATTCAGTACTTC. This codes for CASSLTSGTKNIQYF. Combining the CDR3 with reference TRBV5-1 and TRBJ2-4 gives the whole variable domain KAGVTQTPRYLIKTRGQQVTLSCSPISGHRSVSWYQQTPGQGLQFLFEYFSETQRNKGNFPGRFSGRQFSNSRSEMNVSTLELGDSALYLCASSLTSGTKNIQYFGAGTRLSVL.

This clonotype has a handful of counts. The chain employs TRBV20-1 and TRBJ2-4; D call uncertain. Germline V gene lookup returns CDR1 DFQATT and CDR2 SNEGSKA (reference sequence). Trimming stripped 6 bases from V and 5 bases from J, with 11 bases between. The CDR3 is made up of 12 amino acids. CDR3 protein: CSAKPSENIQYF. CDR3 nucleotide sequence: TGCAGTGCCAAGCCGTCAGAAAACATTCAGTACTTC.

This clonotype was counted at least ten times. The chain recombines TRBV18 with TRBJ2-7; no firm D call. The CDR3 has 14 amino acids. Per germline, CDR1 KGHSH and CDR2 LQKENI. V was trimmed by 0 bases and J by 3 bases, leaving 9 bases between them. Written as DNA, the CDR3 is TGTGCCAGCTCACCACCGGGAAGGCACTACGAGCAGTACTTC. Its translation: CASSPPGRHYEQYF.

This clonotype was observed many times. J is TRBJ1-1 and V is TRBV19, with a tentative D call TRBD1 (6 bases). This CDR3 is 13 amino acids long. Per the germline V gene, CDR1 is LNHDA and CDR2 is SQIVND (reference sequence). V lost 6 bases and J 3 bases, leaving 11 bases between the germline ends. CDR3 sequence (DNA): TGTGCCAGTAGAACAGACAGGCACACTGAAGCTTTCTTT. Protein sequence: CASRTDRHTEAFF.

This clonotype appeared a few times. CDR3 in amino acids: CSASRLAYQETQYF. CDR3 nucleotides: TGCAGTGCTTCTCGACTAGCGTACCAAGAGACCCAGTACTTC. The chain links TRBV20-1 to TRBJ2-5; 8 bases fit TRBD2. Germline CDR1 and CDR2: DFQATT and SNEGSKA (reference sequence). The junction had 5 bases not matched to a gene; V was cut back by 5 bases and J by 0 bases. This CDR3 has 14 amino acids.

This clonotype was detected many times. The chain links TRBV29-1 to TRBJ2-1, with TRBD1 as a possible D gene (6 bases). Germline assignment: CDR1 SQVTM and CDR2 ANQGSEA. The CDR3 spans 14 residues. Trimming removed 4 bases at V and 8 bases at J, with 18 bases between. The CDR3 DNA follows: TGCAGCGTTGGCGACAGGTATAATTCGCATGAGCAGTTCTTC. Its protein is CSVGDRYNSHEQFF.

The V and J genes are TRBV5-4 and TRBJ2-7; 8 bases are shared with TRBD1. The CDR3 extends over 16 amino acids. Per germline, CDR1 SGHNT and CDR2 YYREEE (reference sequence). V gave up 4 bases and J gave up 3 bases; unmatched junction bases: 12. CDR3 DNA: TGTGCCAGCAGCCCAGATGGTGGGGGACAGGTCTACGAGCAGTACTTC. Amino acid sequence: CASSPDGGGQVYEQYF.

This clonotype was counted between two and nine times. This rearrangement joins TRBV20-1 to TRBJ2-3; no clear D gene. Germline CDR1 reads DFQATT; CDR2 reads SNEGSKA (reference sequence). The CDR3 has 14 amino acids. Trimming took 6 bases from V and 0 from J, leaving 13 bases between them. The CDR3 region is CSAPFLASTDTQYF. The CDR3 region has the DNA TGCAGTGCCCCCTTCCTGGCTAGCACAGATACGCAGTATTTT.

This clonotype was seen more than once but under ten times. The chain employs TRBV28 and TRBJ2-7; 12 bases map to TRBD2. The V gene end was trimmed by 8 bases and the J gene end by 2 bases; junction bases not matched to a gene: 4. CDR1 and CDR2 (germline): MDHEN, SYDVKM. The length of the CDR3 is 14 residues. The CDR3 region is CASRTSGVPYEQYF. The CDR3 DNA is TGTGCCAGCCGGACTAGCGGGGTACCCTACGAGCAGTACTTC. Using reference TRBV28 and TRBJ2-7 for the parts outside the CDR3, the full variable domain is DVKVTQSSRYLVKRTGEKVFLECVQDMDHENMFWYRQDPGLGLRLIYFSYDVKMKEKGDIPEGYSVSREKKERFSLILESASTNQTSMYLCASRTSGVPYEQYFGPGTRLTVT.

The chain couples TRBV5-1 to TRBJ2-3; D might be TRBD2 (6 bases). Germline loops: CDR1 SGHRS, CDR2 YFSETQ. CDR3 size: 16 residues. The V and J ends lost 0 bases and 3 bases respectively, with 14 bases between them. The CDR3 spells CASSLGQGGVTDTQYF. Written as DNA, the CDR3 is TGCGCCAGCAGCTTGGGTCAGGGAGGAGTGACAGATACGCAGTATTTT.